This entry lists 3 T cell receptor beta chains sequenced from one sample in a study of beta chain features in type 1 diabetes. The entirety of the isolated RNA underwent reverse transcription, so expressed TCRB transcripts were sequenced. Profiling relied on immunoSEQ multiplex PCR, and the TCRdb table lists in-frame clones only, not all of them. The sample includes hundreds of thousands of clones, about an eighth of them seen just once. Sequencing was done on a sample of naive CD4+ T cells from blood. Every receptor here comes from a woman aged 18 to 35 in good health.

In its sample, this clone was seen a few times. V is TRBV2 and J is TRBJ2-3; D unresolved. Trimming pared 4 bases from V and 2 bases from J, leaving 10 bases between. Germline CDR1 SNHLY, CDR2 FYNNEI. This CDR3 spans 14 amino acids. CDR3 region: CASSATPITDTQYF. The DNA for the CDR3 is TGTGCCAGCAGTGCCACTCCTATCACAGATACGCAGTATTTT.

The rearrangement joins TRBV18 to TRBJ2-5, with 8 bases fitting TRBD2. Trimming took 0 bases from V and 4 from J; bases not matched to a gene: 4. CDR3 length: 15 residues. Looked up from germline, CDR1 is KGHSH and CDR2 is LQKENI. The CDR3, as DNA: TGTGCCAGCTCACCACCGGGACTAGAGGGAGAGACCCAGTACTTC. This sequence encodes CASSPPGLEGETQYF.

V gene TRBV2 combines with J gene TRBJ1-2; D not resolved. V shed 7 bases and J shed 4 bases, with 13 bases lying between them. The length of the CDR3 is 13 residues. The germline CDR1 and CDR2 sequences are SNHLY and FYNNEI. The CDR3: CASKPRSLYGYTF. For the CDR3, the DNA is TGTGCCAGCAAGCCCAGGTCCCTCTATGGCTACACCTTC.